Listed below are T cell receptor beta chains from one sample, sequenced in a study of T cells expressing NK-cell markers. Each CDR3 protein gets one entry in TCRdb, which reprocessed the 5' RACE reads and gives no DNA. The table counts almost 450,000 distinct CDR3 sequences; 7.3% lies in the top ten. Sample: blood T cells: a sorted CD56 or NKG2C T cell subset, CD4+ or CD8+ T cells, or bulk PBMC T cells (not recorded which). The receptors stem from a woman aged 18 to 75 in good health. Each CDR3 is given with its conserved first and last residue. Each record gives: V gene, J gene, CDR3 protein.

TRBV5-1	TRBJ2-1	CASSYLAGPDEQFF
TRBV7-2	TRBJ2-7	CASSTEGTTTYEQYF
TRBV11-2	TRBJ2-3	CASGGRADTQYF
TRBV7-9	TRBJ1-4	CASSSLNPVGEKLFF
TRBV9	TRBJ2-1	CASSSGSSEQFF
TRBV5-1	TRBJ2-4	CASSLAPSGRSRFIQYF
TRBV18	TRBJ2-1	CASSLPVYDEQFF
TRBV29-1	TRBJ2-4	CSVGQALENIQYF
TRBV6-2/TRBV6-3	TRBJ2-3	CASSYVPGLAEPNTDTQYF
TRBV20-1	TRBJ1-5	CSASAGRGRGNQPQHF
TRBV11-1	TRBJ1-2	CASDKDLGYTDGYTF
TRBV20-1	TRBJ2-5	CNAHHTNSETQYF
TRBV12-3/TRBV12-4	TRBJ2-3	CASSLYGSESTDTQYF
TRBV7-8	TRBJ2-3	CASSQGARFLDTQYF
TRBV4-1	TRBJ2-3	CASSLQGDRDTQYF
TRBV20-1	TRBJ2-7	CSAQEGVLARHEQYF
TRBV21-1	TRBJ2-7	CASSKHRDRDYEQYF
TRBV11-2	TRBJ1-1	CASSLQTPGTRLNTEAFF
TRBV20-1	TRBJ2-3	CSAYTGEGTQYF
TRBV30	TRBJ1-1	CAWSGTGQFTEAFF
TRBV5-1	TRBJ1-3	CASTSSGNTIYF
TRBV7-3	TRBJ2-3	CASSSQPEVRTDTQYF
TRBV5-1	TRBJ2-1	CASSFVWKGNEQFF
TRBV27	TRBJ1-6	CASSLTGNYNSPLHF
TRBV12-3/TRBV12-4	TRBJ2-3	CASSWKRQKPTDTQYF
TRBV10-3	TRBJ2-3	CAISESEVAGDTQYF
TRBV19	TRBJ2-5	CASRGTGEGETQYF
TRBV6-1	TRBJ2-3	CASSEGTGEGTQYF
TRBV21-1	TRBJ2-7	CASSNRKRSPYEQYF
TRBV12-3/TRBV12-4	TRBJ1-2	CASSLGQLNYGYTF
TRBV12-3/TRBV12-4	TRBJ1-5	CASSITGTGNQPQHF